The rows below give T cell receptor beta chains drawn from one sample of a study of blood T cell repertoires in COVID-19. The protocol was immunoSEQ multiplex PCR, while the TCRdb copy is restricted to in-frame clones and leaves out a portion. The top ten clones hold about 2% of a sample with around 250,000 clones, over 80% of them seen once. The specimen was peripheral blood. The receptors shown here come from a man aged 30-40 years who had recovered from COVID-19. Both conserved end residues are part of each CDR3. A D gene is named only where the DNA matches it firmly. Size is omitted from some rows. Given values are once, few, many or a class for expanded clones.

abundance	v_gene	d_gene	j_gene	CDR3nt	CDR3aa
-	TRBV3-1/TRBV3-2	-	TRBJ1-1	TGTGCCAGCAGCCAAGAGTGGACGTTTCTGGAGGGAATACCCACTGAAGCTTTCTTT	CASSQEWTFLEGIPTEAFF
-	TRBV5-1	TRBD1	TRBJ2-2	TGCGCCAGCAGCTTGGGGACGACAGGGGCCGGGGAGCTGTTTTTT	CASSLGTTGAGELFF
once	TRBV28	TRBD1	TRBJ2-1	TGTGCCAGCAGGCCCCGCTTCTACAGGGGAGTAGGCAATGAGCAGTTCTTC	CASRPRFYRGVGNEQFF
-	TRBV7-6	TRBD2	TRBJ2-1	TGTGCCAGCAGCCCCGGCGGGGGGCCTCTCAATGAGCAGTTCTTC	CASSPGGGPLNEQFF
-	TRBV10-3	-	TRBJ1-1	TGTGCCATCAAAAGTCTCGGGGGTGACACTGAAGCTTTCTTT	CAIKSLGGDTEAFF
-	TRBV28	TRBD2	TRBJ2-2	TGTGCCAGCAGTTTACCTAGCGGGGGGCCGGACACCGGGGAGCTGTTTTTT	CASSLPSGGPDTGELFF
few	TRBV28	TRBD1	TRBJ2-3	TGTGCCAGCACCGGGACAGGGACAGATACGCAGTATTTT	CASTGTGTDTQYF
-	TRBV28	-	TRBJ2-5	TGTGCCAGCTCATCCTTAATGGTACTCCAAGAGACCCAGTACTTC	CASSSLMVLQETQYF
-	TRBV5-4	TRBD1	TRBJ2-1	TGTGCCAGCAGCACCGGGACAGGGGACTACAATGAGCAGTTCTTC	CASSTGTGDYNEQFF
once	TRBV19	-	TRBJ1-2	TGTGCCAGCCAAGAACAGGGCTACTATGGCTACACCTTC	CASQEQGYYGYTF
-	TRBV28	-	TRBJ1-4	TGTGCCAGCAAATCCGGGGGGACAACTAATGAAAAACTGTTTTTT	CASKSGGTTNEKLFF
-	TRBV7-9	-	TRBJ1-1	TGTGCCAGCAGCTTAGAACCGGGTTTAACCACTGAAGCTTTCTTT	CASSLEPGLTTEAFF
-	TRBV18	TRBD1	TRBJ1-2	TGTGCCAGCTCACCAGGGACAGGGGCTAATGGCTACACCTTC	CASSPGTGANGYTF
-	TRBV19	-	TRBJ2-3	TGTGCCAGTAGTTCCCTACCCCGGACGGGGAGCACAGATACGCAGTATTTT	CASSSLPRTGSTDTQYF
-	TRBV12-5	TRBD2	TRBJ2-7	TGTGCTAGTGGTTTCCCGGGGGGAACCTACGAGCAGTACTTC	CASGFPGGTYEQYF
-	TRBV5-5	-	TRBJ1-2	TGTGCCAGCAGCATAGACGGACAGCCTAACTATGGCTACACCTTC	CASSIDGQPNYGYTF
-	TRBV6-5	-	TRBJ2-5	TGTGCCAGCACCACGGACTTCGAGACCCAGTACTTC	CASTTDFETQYF
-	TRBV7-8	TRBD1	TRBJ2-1	TGTGCCAGCAGCCCGCGCCTAGGGGGCGCACGGCCCGGGGAGCAGTTCTTC	CASSPRLGGARPGEQFF
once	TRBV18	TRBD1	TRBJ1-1	TGTGCCAGCTCACGTGGACAGGGTGACACTGAAGCTTTCTTT	CASSRGQGDTEAFF
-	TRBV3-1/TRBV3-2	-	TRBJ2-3	TGTGCCAGCAGCCCCGAGGAAGCAGATACGCAGTATTTT	CASSPEEADTQYF
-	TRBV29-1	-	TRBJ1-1	TGCAGCGTTGGAACTACAACGAGAGGTGGTACTGAAGCTTTCTTT	CSVGTTTRGGTEAFF
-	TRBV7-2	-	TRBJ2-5	TGTGCCAGCAGCTTAGGGTACACACAAGAGACCCAGTACTTC	CASSLGYTQETQYF
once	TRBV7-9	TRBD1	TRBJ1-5	TGTGCCAGGAATAACAACAGGGGCATCAAATTCTTCAGGGATCAGCCCCAGCATTTT	CARNNNRGIKFFRDQPQHF
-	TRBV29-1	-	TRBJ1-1	TGCAGCGTTGCGGTGGCGGTGAACACTGAAGCTTTCTTT	CSVAVAVNTEAFF
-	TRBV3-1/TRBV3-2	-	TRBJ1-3	TGTGCCAGCAGCCGCCAGGGTACTATCTCTGGAAACACCATATATTTT	CASSRQGTISGNTIYF
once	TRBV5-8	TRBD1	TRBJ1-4	TGTGCCAGCAGCTTCCGGGGGACAGGCCTCAATGAAAAACTGTTTTTT	CASSFRGTGLNEKLFF
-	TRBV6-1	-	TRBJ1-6	TGTGCCAGCAGTGAAGCCTCAGGGGCTAATTCACCCCTCCACTTT	CASSEASGANSPLHF
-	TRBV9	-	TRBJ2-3	TGTGCCAGCAGCGTAGTCCCGGGGGTGGCAGATACGCAGTATTTT	CASSVVPGVADTQYF
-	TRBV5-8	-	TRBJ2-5	TGTGCCAGCAGCTTTTTTCTGGGGAGGCAAGAGACCCAGTACTTC	CASSFFLGRQETQYF
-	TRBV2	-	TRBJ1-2	TGTGCCAGCAGTAACATTCAGGGCGATGGCTACACCTTC	CASSNIQGDGYTF
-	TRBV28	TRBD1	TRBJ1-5	TGTGCCAGCAGTTTATTTCCACGGACAGGCGATCTGACCCAGCATTTT	CASSLFPRTGDLTQHF
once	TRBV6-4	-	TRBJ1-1	TGTGCCAGCAGACCGGATGCTGGGGCTCGAGCTTTCTTT	CASRPDAGARAFF
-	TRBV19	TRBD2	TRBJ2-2	TGTGCCAGTAGTCCCTCGGGACTAGCGGGAAGGGAGCTGTTTTTT	CASSPSGLAGRELFF
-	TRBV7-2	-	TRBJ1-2	TGTGCCAGCAGCTCCCATAACTATGGCTACACCTTC	CASSSHNYGYTF
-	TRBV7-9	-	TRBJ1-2	TGTGCCAGCAGCTTAGAGGAGAACGTGGCTAACTATGGCTACACCTTC	CASSLEENVANYGYTF
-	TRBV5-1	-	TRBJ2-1	TGCGCCAGCATGGTGAGCTCCTACAATGAGCAGTTCTTC	CASMVSSYNEQFF
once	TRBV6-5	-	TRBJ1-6	TGTGCCAGCGGTTCCGGGATCCATTCACCCCTCCACTTT	CASGSGIHSPLHF
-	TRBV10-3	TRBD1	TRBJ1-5	TGTGCCATCAGGGAAGACAGGGGGGGCAATCAGCCCCAGCATTTT	CAIREDRGGNQPQHF
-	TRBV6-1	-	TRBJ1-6	TGTGCCAGCAGTGAAGCGCGTAGCTCACCCCTCCACTTT	CASSEARSSPLHF
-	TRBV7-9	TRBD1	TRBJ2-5	TGTGCCAGCGGGACAGGGGGAACCAGGGGTAAAGAGACCCAGTACTTC	CASGTGGTRGKETQYF
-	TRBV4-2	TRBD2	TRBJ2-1	TGTGCCAGCAGCCAAGACCGGACTAGCTACAATGAGCAGTTCTTC	CASSQDRTSYNEQFF
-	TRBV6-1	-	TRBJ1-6	TGTGCCAGCAGTGAATTTGGGGGGAATTCACCCCTCCACTTT	CASSEFGGNSPLHF
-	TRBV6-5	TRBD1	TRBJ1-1	TGTGCCAGCAGGGGACAGGGGGCGCTCGCTGAAGCTTTCTTT	CASRGQGALAEAFF
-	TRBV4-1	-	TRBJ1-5	TGCGCCAGCAGCCATGGCAGGGGTGGAAATCAGCCCCAGCATTTT	CASSHGRGGNQPQHF
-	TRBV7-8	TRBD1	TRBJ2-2	TGTGCCAGCAGTTGGGGACAGGCGAACACCGGGGAGCTGTTTTTT	CASSWGQANTGELFF
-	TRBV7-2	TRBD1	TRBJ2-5	TGTGCCAGCAGCCCGAGACAGGGTGAGACCCAGTACTTC	CASSPRQGETQYF
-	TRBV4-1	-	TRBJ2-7	TGCGCCAGCAGCCAATCCGACAGATCCTACGAGCAGTACTTC	CASSQSDRSYEQYF
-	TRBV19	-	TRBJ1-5	TGTGCCAGTAGTATCTATGGAGTGGGTCAGCCCCAGCATTTT	CASSIYGVGQPQHF
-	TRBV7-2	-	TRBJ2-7	TGTGCCAGCAGCTTAGTTTACGGGCAGTACTTC	CASSLVYGQYF
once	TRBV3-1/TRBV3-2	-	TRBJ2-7	TGTGCCAGCAGCCAACTAGCGTCCTACGAGCAGTACTTC	CASSQLASYEQYF
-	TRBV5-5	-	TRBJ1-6	TGTGCCAGCAGCTCTCTCTCCAGGGGTAGTAATTCACCCCTCCACTTT	CASSSLSRGSNSPLHF
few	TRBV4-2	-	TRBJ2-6	TGTGCCAGCAGCCCAGATACAGGGACTGGGGCCAACGTCCTGACTTTC	CASSPDTGTGANVLTF
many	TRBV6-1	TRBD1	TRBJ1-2	TGTGCCAGCAGTGAATATGGGGACAGGGGTCGATCTTATGGCTACACCTTC	CASSEYGDRGRSYGYTF
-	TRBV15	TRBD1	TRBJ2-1	TGTGCCACCAGCACGGGACAGACCCACAATGAGCAGTTCTTC	CATSTGQTHNEQFF
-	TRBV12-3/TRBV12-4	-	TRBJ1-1	TGTGCCAGCATTCCGGGGGTTGGAGTTGAAGCTTTCTTT	CASIPGVGVEAFF
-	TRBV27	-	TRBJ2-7	TGTGCCAGCAGTTGGGCTGCCGCCTACGAGCAGTACTTC	CASSWAAAYEQYF
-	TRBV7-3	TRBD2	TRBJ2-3	TGTGCCAGCAGCTCTACTGGACTAGCGGGTGGCAATACGCAGTATTTT	CASSSTGLAGGNTQYF